This T cell receptor (beta chain) was identified in a study of CD8+CD57+ T cells in acquired aplastic anemia. Study details: Isolated CD4+ and CD8+ cells, once sorted, yielded DNA averaging approximately 3 ug.

Germline-derived CDR1 and CDR2 are SGHKS and YYEKEE (reference sequence). This CDR3 contains 13 residues. V shed 5 bases and J shed 3 bases, with 10 bases lying between them. As to this clonotype: Its antigen is not known.

Patients who underwent sequencing had shown CD8+CD57+ cell expansion by flow cytometry. General study results and limits: Nearly 30 CD8+ CDR3 sequences were shared between patients and controls.

Genomic DNA served as template for TCR beta VDJ and CDR3 profiling. TCRdb re-called the reads with MiXCR, one entry per CDR3 protein. This sample has approximately 250,000 distinct CDR3 sequences, with less than 85% found just once. Material for sequencing was sorted CD4+, CD8+, or CD8+CD57+ T cells (not recorded which) from PBMCs. The receptor's source is a human donor with aplastic anemia. The chain couples TRBV5-5 to TRBJ2-3, with TRBD2 as a possible D gene (5 bases). CDR3 in amino acids: CASREELTDTQYF. Written as DNA, the CDR3 is TGTGCCAGCAGGGAGGAACTAACAGATACGCAGTATTTT. Looking up the rest from reference TRBV5-5 and TRBJ2-3 gives the full variable domain: DAGVTQSPTHLIKTRGQQVTLRCSPISGHKSVSWYQQVLGQGPQFIFQYYEKEERGRGNFPDRFSARQFPNYSSELNVNALLLGDSALYLCASREELTDTQYFGPGTRLTVL.